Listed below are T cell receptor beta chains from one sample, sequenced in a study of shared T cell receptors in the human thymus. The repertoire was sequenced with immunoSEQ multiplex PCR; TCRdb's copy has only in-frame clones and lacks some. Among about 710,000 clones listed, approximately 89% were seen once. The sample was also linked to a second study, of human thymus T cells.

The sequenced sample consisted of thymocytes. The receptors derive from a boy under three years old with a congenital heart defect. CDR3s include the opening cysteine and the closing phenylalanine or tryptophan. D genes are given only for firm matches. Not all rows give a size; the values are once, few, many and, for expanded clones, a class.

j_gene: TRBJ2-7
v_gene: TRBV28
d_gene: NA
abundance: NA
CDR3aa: CASSLSWDFYEQYF
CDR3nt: TGTGCCAGCAGTTTGAGCTGGGACTTCTACGAGCAGTACTTC

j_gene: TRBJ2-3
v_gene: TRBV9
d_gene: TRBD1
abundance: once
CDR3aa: CASSGPGTGGADTQYF
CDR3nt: TGTGCCAGCAGCGGACCCGGGACAGGGGGCGCAGATACGCAGTATTTT

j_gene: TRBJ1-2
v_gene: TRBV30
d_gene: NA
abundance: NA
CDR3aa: CAWSPAVLGGYTF
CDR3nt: TGTGCCTGGAGTCCCGCAGTTCTAGGTGGCTACACCTTC

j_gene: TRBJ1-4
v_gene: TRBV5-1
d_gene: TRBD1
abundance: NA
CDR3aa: CASRTNRGTNEKLFF
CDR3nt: TGCGCCAGCAGGACCAACAGGGGAACTAATGAAAAACTGTTTTTT

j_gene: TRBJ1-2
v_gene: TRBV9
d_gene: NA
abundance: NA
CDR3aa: CASSVAPGAGIGYTF
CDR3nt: TGTGCCAGCAGCGTAGCTCCGGGTGCGGGTATCGGCTACACCTTC

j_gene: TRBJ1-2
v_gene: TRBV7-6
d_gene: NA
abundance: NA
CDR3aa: CASSSGRQARYGYTF
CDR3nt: TGTGCCAGCAGCTCGGGGAGACAGGCTCGCTATGGCTACACCTTC

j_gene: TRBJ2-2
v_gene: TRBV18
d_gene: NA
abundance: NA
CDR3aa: CASSPPGGIGELFF
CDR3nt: TGTGCCAGCTCACCACCAGGAGGGATCGGGGAGCTGTTTTTT

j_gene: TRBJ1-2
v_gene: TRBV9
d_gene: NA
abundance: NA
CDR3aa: CASSSTVPYYGYTF
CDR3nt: TGTGCCAGCAGCTCGACAGTCCCCTACTATGGCTACACCTTC

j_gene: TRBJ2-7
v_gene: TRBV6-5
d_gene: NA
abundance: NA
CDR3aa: CASSYGRGRREQYF
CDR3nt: TGTGCCAGCAGTTACGGGAGGGGGAGACGCGAGCAGTACTTC

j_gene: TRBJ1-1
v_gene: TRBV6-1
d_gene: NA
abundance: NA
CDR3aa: CASSVHEAFF
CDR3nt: TGTGCCAGCAGTGTACACGAAGCTTTCTTT

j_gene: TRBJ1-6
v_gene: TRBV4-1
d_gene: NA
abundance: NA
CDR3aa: CASSQAGKGNSPLHF
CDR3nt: TGCGCCAGCAGCCAAGCCGGGAAGGGAAATTCACCCCTCCACTTT

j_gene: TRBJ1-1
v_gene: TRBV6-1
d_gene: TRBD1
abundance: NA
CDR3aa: CASNPTGYLYTEAFF
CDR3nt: TGTGCCAGCAACCCGACAGGGTATCTGTACACTGAAGCTTTCTTT

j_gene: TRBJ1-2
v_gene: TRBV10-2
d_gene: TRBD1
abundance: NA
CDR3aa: CASSERDRVPYGYTF
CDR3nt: TGCGCCAGCAGTGAGAGGGACAGGGTGCCCTATGGCTACACCTTC

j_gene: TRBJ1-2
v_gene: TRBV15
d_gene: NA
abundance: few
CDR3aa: CATSSDRKDGYTF
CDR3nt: TGTGCCACCAGCAGCGACAGGAAGGATGGCTACACCTTC

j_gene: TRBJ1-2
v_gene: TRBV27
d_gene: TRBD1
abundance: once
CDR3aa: CASKKDRKYGYTF
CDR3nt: TGTGCCAGCAAAAAGGACAGGAAGTATGGCTACACCTTC

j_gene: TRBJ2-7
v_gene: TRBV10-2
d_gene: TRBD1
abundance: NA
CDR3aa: CASSHPLGTGGIGHEQYF
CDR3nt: TGCGCCAGCAGCCACCCCCTCGGGACAGGGGGCATTGGTCACGAGCAGTACTTC

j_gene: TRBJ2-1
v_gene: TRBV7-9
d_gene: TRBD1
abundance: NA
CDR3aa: CASSLRGDRGNEQFF
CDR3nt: TGTGCCAGCAGCCTAAGGGGGGACAGGGGAAATGAGCAGTTCTTC

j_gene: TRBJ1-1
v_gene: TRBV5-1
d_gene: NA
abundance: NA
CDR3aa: CASSLGTIRGRHTEAFF
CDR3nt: TGCGCCAGCAGCTTGGGGACAATCAGGGGTAGGCACACTGAAGCTTTCTTT

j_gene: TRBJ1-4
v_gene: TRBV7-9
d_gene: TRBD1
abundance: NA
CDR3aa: CASSRDRGRDEKLFF
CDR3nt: TGTGCCAGCAGCCGGGACAGGGGGCGGGATGAAAAACTGTTTTTT

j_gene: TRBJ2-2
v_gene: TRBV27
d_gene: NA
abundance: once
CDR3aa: CASSPSREPGELFF
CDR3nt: TGTGCCAGCAGTCCCTCCCGGGAGCCCGGGGAGCTGTTTTTT

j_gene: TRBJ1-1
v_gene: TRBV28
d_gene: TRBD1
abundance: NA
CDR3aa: CASRLLRQGTPYFSENTEAFF
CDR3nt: TGTGCCAGCAGGCTTCTCCGACAGGGGACACCCTATTTTTCCGAGAACACTGAAGCTTTCTTT

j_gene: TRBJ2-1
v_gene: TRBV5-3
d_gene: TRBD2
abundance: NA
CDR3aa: CARSQKREGPGNEQFF
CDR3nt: TGTGCCAGAAGCCAGAAGCGGGAGGGCCCAGGGAATGAGCAGTTCTTC

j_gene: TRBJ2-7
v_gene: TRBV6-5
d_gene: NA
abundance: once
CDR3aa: CASSYGRTYEQYF
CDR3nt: TGTGCCAGCAGTTACGGCAGAACCTACGAGCAGTACTTC

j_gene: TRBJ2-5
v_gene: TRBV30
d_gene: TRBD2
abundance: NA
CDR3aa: CAWTLKWEGQETQYF
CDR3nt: TGTGCCTGGACGCTCAAATGGGAGGGCCAAGAGACCCAGTACTTC

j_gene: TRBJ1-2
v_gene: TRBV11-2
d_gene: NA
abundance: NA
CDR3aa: CASSEEGVYGYTF
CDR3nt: TGTGCCAGCAGCGAAGAGGGTGTCTATGGCTACACCTTC

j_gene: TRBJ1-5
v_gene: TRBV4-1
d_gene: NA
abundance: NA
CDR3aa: CASSQDTGQLHQPQHF
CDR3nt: TGCGCCAGCAGCCAAGATACCGGACAGCTCCATCAGCCCCAGCATTTT

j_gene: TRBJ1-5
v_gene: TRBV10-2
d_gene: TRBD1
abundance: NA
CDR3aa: CASSSGQGRNQPQHF
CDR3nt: TGCGCCAGCAGCTCGGGACAGGGGAGGAATCAGCCCCAGCATTTT

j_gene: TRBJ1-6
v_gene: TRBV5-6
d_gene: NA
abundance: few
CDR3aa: CASSLNRVSRHYNSPLHF
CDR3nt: TGTGCCAGCAGCTTAAACCGGGTCTCAAGGCACTATAATTCACCCCTCCACTTT

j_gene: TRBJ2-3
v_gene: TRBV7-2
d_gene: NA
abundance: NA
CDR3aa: CASSLGLANWDTQYF
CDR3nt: TGTGCCAGCAGCTTAGGGCTAGCAAATTGGGATACGCAGTATTTT

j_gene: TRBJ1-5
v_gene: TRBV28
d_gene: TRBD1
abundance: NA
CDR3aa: CASSLAGTGSHNQPQHF
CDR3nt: TGTGCCAGCAGTTTAGCGGGGACAGGGTCTCACAATCAGCCCCAGCATTTT

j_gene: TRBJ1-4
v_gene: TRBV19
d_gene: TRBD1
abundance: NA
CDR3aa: CASSIPRGQAPSPNEKLFF
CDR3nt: TGTGCCAGTAGTATTCCTCGAGGACAGGCCCCGAGTCCTAATGAAAAACTGTTTTTT

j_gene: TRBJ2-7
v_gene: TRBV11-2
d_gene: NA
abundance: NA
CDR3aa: CASSLDRAGKDDEQYF
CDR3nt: TGTGCCAGCAGCTTAGATCGGGCAGGGAAAGATGACGAGCAGTACTTC

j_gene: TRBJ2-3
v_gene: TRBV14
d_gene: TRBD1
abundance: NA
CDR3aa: CASSPSWVRAGQGPTDTQYF
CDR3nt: TGTGCCAGCAGCCCGTCGTGGGTCAGGGCGGGACAGGGCCCCACAGATACGCAGTATTTT

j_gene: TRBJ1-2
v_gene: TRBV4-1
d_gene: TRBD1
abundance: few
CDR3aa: CASSQDIPPGTGDGYTF
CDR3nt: TGCGCCAGCAGCCAAGATATACCCCCCGGGACAGGGGATGGCTACACCTTC